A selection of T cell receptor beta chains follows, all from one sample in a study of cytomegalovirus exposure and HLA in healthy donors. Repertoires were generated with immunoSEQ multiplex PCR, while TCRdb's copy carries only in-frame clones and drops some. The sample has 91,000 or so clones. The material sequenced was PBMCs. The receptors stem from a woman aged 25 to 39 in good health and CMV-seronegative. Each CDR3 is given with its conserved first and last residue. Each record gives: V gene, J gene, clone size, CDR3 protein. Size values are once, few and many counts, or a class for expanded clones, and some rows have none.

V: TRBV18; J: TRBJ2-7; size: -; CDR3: CASSQTGGLREQYF
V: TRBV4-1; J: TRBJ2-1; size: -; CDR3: CASSQDEELPMISYNEQFF
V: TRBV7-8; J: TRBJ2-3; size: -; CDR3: CASSLELLVSTDTQYF
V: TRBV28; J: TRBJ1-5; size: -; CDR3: CASSLGGGNQPQHF
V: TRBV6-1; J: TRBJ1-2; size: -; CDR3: CASAAGGYYGYTF
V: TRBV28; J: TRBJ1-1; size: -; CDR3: CASSLVPRQPSGAFF
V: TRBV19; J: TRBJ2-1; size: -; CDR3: CASNKKQGSYNEQFF
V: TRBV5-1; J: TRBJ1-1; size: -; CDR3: CASSWRQGNTEAFF
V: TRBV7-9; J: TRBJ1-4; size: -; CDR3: CASSPGAVRGEKLFF
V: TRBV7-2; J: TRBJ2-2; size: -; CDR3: CASSPSTSGGARGELFF
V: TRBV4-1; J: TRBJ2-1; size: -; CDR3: CASSQVAGGYNEQFF
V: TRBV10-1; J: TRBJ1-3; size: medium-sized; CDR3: CASIFRDSGNTIYF
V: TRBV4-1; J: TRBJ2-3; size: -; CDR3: CASSQGTGEMNTQYF
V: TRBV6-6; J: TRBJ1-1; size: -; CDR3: CASSRQGQEAFF
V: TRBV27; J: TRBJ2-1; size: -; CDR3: CASSPQVHSYNEQFF
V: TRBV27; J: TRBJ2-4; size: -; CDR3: CASSSIEMAKNIQYF
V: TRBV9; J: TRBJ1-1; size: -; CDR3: CASRVGAGDTEAFF
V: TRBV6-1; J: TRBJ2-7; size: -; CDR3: CAAGDTPYEQYF
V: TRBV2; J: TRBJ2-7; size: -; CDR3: CASSIPTSGYYEQYF
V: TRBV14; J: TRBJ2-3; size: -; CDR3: CASSQRDRYRQAASTDTQYF
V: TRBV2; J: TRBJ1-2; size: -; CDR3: CASSEEGSYGYTF
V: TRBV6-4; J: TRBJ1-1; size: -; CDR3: CASSQDWNTEAFF
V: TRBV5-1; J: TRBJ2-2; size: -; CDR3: CASSLLGGTPGTGELFF
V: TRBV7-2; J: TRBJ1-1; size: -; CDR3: CASSWLQGANTEAFF
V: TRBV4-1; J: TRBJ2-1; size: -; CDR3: CASSYTGDEQFF
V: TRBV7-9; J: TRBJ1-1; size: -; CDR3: CASRPDRGEAFF
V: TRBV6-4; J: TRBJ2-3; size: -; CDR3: CASRQAGTDTQYF
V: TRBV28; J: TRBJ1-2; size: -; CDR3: CASSWGGQYYTF
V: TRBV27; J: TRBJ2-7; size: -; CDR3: CASSLFQGLPYEQYF
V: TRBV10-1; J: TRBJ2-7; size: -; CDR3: CASIHDRGIDYEQYF
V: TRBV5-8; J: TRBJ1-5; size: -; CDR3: CASSAGLLNQPQHF
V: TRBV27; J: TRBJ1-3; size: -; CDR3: CASSARTGGASSGNTIYF
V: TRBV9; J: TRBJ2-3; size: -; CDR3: CASSVDLGERYF
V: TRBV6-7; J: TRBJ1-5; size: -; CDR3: CASSHVGGGEVWSNQPQHF
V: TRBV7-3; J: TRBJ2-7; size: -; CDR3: CASSLTGTGAREQYF
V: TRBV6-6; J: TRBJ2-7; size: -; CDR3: CAIRDREGEQYF
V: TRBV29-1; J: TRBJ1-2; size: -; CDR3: CSALGGEDGYTF
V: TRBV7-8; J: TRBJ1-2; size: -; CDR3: CAGSPGTEGYTF
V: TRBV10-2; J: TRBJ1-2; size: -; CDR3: CASSEPRDRGGDGYTF
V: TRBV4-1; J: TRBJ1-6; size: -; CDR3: CASSQDSRGQNNSPLHF
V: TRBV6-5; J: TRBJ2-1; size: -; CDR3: CATAGTYNEQFF
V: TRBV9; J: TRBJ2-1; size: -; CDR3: CASGAGGPYNEQFF
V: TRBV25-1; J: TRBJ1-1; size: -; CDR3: CASSDPGTGDLNTEAFF
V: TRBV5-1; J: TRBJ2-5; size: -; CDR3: CASSFRTDQETQYF